This entry lists 31 T cell receptor beta chains sequenced from one sample in a study of cytomegalovirus exposure and HLA in healthy donors listed by TCRdb under 2017. Library method: the immunoSEQ multiplex PCR assay. TCRdb limited this immuneACCESS table to in-frame rearrangements with V and J called. A share of clones is missing; checked studies link under half to unresolved V genes, and the rest is unexplained. For this sample the table gives tens of thousands of clones, of which 70% to 90% were detected only once. Of the sample, roughly 1.2% falls within the top ten clones. What was sequenced was PBMCs. These receptor sequences come from a young woman in good health and CMV-seronegative.

This chain's CDR3 is CASSIQTNYVDGELFF. The CDR3 nucleotides are TGTGCCAGTAGTATCCAGACTAACTACGTGGACGGGGAGCTGTTTTTT. The chain has TRBV19 and TRBJ2-2; possibly TRBD2 for D (5 bases). There are 16 residues in the CDR3. V dropped 3 bases and J dropped 7 bases, with 18 bases sitting between them. Germline loops: CDR1 LNHDA, CDR2 SQIVND (reference sequence).

CDR3 coding DNA: TGTGCCAGCAAAGGAGTAACTGGGGGGGGAGAGACCCAGTACTTC. This translates into CASKGVTGGGETQYF. This chain uses TRBV7-9 with TRBJ2-5; 7 bases match TRBD2. J was trimmed by 4 bases and V by 7 bases; bases with no gene match: 12. The germline CDR1 and CDR2 sequences are SEHNR and FQNEAQ (reference sequence). The CDR3 loop spans 15 amino acids.

This chain uses TRBV28 with TRBJ2-1, with 8 bases fitting TRBD1. From germline, CDR1 is MDHEN and CDR2 SYDVKM. The CDR3 is made up of 15 amino acids. The V gene end was trimmed by 6 bases and the J gene end by 2 bases; junction bases not matched to a gene: 6. The CDR3 region is CASSLDRGTYNEQFF. DNA of the CDR3: TGTGCCAGCAGCCTAGACAGGGGTACCTACAATGAGCAGTTCTTC.

This chain joins TRBV7-8 and TRBJ1-4; maybe TRBD1 (6 bases). Trimming removed 5 bases from V and 5 bases from J, with 18 bases in between. In germline, CDR1 is SGHVS, CDR2 FQNEAQ. This CDR3 is built from 16 residues. CDR3 sequence reads: CASSLTGGTQNEKLFF. CDR3 DNA: TGTGCCAGCAGCCTAACGGGAGGGACACAGAATGAAAAACTGTTTTTT.

The chain uses TRBV15 and TRBJ1-2, with D possibly being TRBD1 (6 bases). Between the trimmed V and J ends, which lost 2 bases and 8 bases, there was a span of 15 bases. The CDR3 length is 14 residues. Germline-derived CDR1 and CDR2 are LNHNV and YYDKDF (reference sequence). CDR3 residues: CATSRRLGQGGYTF. CDR3 nucleotide sequence: TGTGCCACCAGCAGACGCCTGGGGCAGGGGGGCTACACCTTC.

This sequence joins TRBV18 and TRBJ2-3, with a possible D match to TRBD1 (5 bases). The length of the CDR3 is 15 residues. CDR1 is KGHSH, CDR2 LQKENI, per germline. The V end lost 0 bases, the J end lost 0 bases, and 7 bases lay between the germline ends. The CDR3 loop reads CASSPPGPSTDTQYF. The CDR3 DNA reads as TGTGCCAGCTCACCACCGGGGCCCAGCACAGATACGCAGTATTTT.

The chain employs TRBV4-1 and TRBJ1-5; a possible D gene is TRBD1 (5 bases). CDR1 is MGHRA, CDR2 YSYEKL, per germline. This CDR3 region has 15 residues. V shed 4 bases and J shed 6 bases, with 16 bases lying between them. The CDR3 region has the DNA TGCGCCAGCAGCCCCGGGGGGATAATCAGTCAGCCCCAGCATTTT. This sequence encodes CASSPGGIISQPQHF.

In regard to this clone: Other nucleotide sequences in the sample specify the same CDR3. This chain links TRBV7-9 with TRBJ2-7, with D perhaps matching TRBD1 (6 bases). Germline V lookup: CDR1 SEHNR, CDR2 FQNEAQ (reference sequence). The CDR3 is made up of 14 amino acids. V lost 0 bases and J 3 bases, leaving 9 bases between the germline ends. The CDR3 bases are TGTGCCAGCAGCTTAGCCGGACAGAGCTACGAGCAGTACTTC. This sequence encodes CASSLAGQSYEQYF.

The chain joins TRBV19 to TRBJ2-2, with TRBD1 identical over 8 bases. CDR3 length: 16 amino acids. With 5 bases clipped from V and 5 bases from J, the junction kept 10 bases outside the gene matches. CDR1 is LNHDA and CDR2 is SQIVND in the germline V gene (reference sequence). The CDR3 DNA reads TGTGCCAGTAGTCCCCGGACAGGGAGTGGGACCGGGGAGCTGTTTTTT. It specifies CASSPRTGSGTGELFF.

The chain joins TRBV5-4 to TRBJ2-3; TRBD1 matches at 9 bases. V was pared by 2 bases and J by 8 bases, with 3 bases of the junction left unmatched. The V gene's germline CDR1 is SGHNT and CDR2 YYREEE (reference sequence). The CDR3 extends over 13 amino acids. The CDR3 protein is CASSFQQGATQYF. CDR3 in DNA: TGTGCCAGCAGCTTCCAACAGGGGGCTACGCAGTATTTT.

The chain joins TRBV5-1 to TRBJ1-2; TRBD1 aligns across 12 bases. The CDR3 sequence is 16 residues long. With 3 bases clipped from V and 8 bases from J, the junction kept 11 bases outside the gene matches. Germline V CDR1 and CDR2: SGHRS, YFSETQ. The CDR3 bases are TGCGCCAGCAGCTCCGGGACAGGGGGCGCAGTTGGCGGCTACACCTTC. It translates to CASSSGTGGAVGGYTF.

This chain links TRBV7-8 with TRBJ2-3, with a weak D call TRBD2 (6 bases). The germline V gene encodes CDR1 SGHVS and CDR2 FQNEAQ. CDR3 length: 13 amino acids. Trimming cost V 5 bases and J 9 bases, with 15 bases left between them. CDR3 amino acids: CASSPLEGVTQYF. CDR3 nucleotides: TGTGCCAGCAGCCCCCTGGAGGGAGTGACGCAGTATTTT.

The rearrangement links TRBV5-1 to TRBJ2-7, with TRBD1 identical over 8 bases. Germline CDR1 reads SGHRS; CDR2 reads YFSETQ. CDR3 size: 14 residues. With V trimmed by 4 bases and J by 3 bases, 6 bases remained unmatched. The CDR3 coding sequence is TGCGCCAGCAGCCAGGGACAGGCCAGCTACGAGCAGTACTTC. Translating gives CASSQGQASYEQYF.

The rearrangement uses TRBV5-1 and TRBJ2-5; no clear D. The germline V gene encodes CDR1 SGHRS and CDR2 YFSETQ. This CDR3 region has 18 residues. With 1 base removed from V and 3 bases from J, the gap between germline ends came to 22 bases. CDR3 region: CASSLFLTVVSLEETQYF. CDR3 bases: TGCGCCAGCAGCTTGTTCTTAACGGTGGTTTCTCTCGAAGAGACCCAGTACTTC.

This chain connects TRBV10-3 to TRBJ1-1, with 8 bases that match TRBD1. The CDR3 loop spans 16 amino acids. The junction had 7 bases not matched to a gene; V was cut back by 0 bases and J by 4 bases. Germline V CDR1 and CDR2: ENHRY, SYGVKD. The CDR3 region is CAISESDRVVGTEAFF. Written as DNA, the CDR3 is TGTGCCATCAGTGAGTCGGACAGGGTCGTGGGCACTGAAGCTTTCTTT.

This clone came up once. The chain carries TRBV2 and TRBJ2-5, with D possibly matching TRBD1 (5 bases). Germline assignment: CDR1 SNHLY and CDR2 FYNNEI. The CDR3 is made up of 14 amino acids. V shed 7 bases and J shed 5 bases, with 17 bases lying between them. Here the CDR3 DNA reads TGTGCCAGCATGGACACCTCTTTAGGGGAGACCCAGTACTTC. It translates to CASMDTSLGETQYF.

The chain is built from TRBV10-3 and TRBJ2-7, with TRBD1 as a possible D gene (6 bases). Germline V CDR1 and CDR2: ENHRY, SYGVKD. The CDR3 contains 14 residues. V was shortened by 5 bases and J by 2 bases, with 13 bases between the two germline ends. The CDR3 bases are TGTGCCATCAGTCCCGGACAGACTACCTACGAGCAGTACTTC. Amino acid sequence: CAISPGQTTYEQYF.

The rearrangement joins TRBV29-1 to TRBJ2-5; no clear D. The length of the CDR3 is 12 residues. Trimming took 3 bases from V and 0 from J, leaving 5 bases between them. The V gene's germline CDR1 is SQVTM and CDR2 ANQGSEA. CDR3 DNA sequence: TGCAGCGTTGATCTAAACCAAGAGACCCAGTACTTC. Protein: CSVDLNQETQYF.

This clone was counted once. J is TRBJ2-3 and V is TRBV29-1; possible D gene TRBD1, 7 bases. The CDR3 contains 12 residues. Germline values: CDR1 SQVTM, CDR2 ANQGSEA. The CDR3 sequence is CKAGGSTDTQYF. For the CDR3, the DNA is TGCAAAGCAGGGGGGAGCACAGATACGCAGTATTTT.

This clone has a single count. The DNA for the CDR3 is TGTGCCAGCAGCGTAGGGGCTAGCGGGGGGGTAACGCAGTATTTT. It is translated as CASSVGASGGVTQYF. The chain recombines TRBV9 with TRBJ2-3, with TRBD2 identical over 12 bases. The J segment lost 9 bases and the V segment lost 0 bases, leaving 5 bases of the junction unmatched. The CDR3 has 15 amino acids. In germline, CDR1 is SGDLS, CDR2 YYNGEE.

CDR3 sequence: CASSYSGGGRYNEQFF. For the CDR3, the DNA is TGTGCCAGCAGTTACTCAGGGGGGGGGAGGTACAATGAGCAGTTCTTC. The chain links TRBV6-6 to TRBJ2-1; possibly TRBD2 for D (7 bases). V lost 0 bases, J lost 4 bases, and 13 bases lay in between. Germline-derived CDR1 and CDR2 are MNHNY and SVGAGI (reference sequence). The CDR3 runs 16 residues.

Written as DNA, the CDR3 is TGTGCCAGCAGTTATCAACCGACAGTCCTCTATGGCTACACCTTC. Protein product: CASSYQPTVLYGYTF. This chain links TRBV6-6 with TRBJ1-2, with D perhaps matching TRBD1 (5 bases). The germline gives CDR1 MNHNY, CDR2 SVGAGI (reference sequence). This CDR3 has 15 amino acids. Trimming removed 3 bases from V and 4 bases from J, with 15 bases in between.

This chain uses TRBV6-1 with TRBJ1-2; D remains ambiguous. V was cut by 7 bases and J by 5 bases, with 8 bases left in between. CDR1 and CDR2 from the germline V gene are MNHNS and SASEGT. The CDR3 runs 11 residues. The DNA for the CDR3 is TGTGCCAGCAAGGCGAGGTATGGCTACACCTTC. Protein product: CASKARYGYTF.

The chain combines TRBV29-1 with TRBJ1-1; no definite D call. The CDR3 consists of 14 residues. V was pared by 2 bases and J by 4 bases, with 14 bases between. Germline V gene sequence: CDR1 SQVTM, CDR2 ANQGSEA. The CDR3 DNA is TGCAGCGTTGAACCCACTTATCCGTCCACTGAAGCTTTCTTT. Translation gives CSVEPTYPSTEAFF.

The rearrangement uses TRBV28 and TRBJ1-5, with 10 bases fitting TRBD1. The length of the CDR3 is 18 residues. The germline CDR1 and CDR2 sequences are MDHEN and SYDVKM. V lost 3 bases to trimming and J lost 4 bases; unmatched junction nucleotides: 12. CDR3 sequence reads: CASSFPRTGGLRNQPQHF. As DNA, the CDR3 is TGTGCCAGCAGTTTTCCCCGGACAGGGGGTCTACGAAATCAGCCCCAGCATTTT.

The genes are TRBV5-1 and TRBJ2-1, with a weak D call TRBD1 (5 bases). This CDR3 spans 16 amino acids. V lost 2 bases and J 2 bases, leaving 14 bases between the germline ends. In germline, CDR1 is SGHRS, CDR2 YFSETQ. DNA for the CDR3: TGCGCCAGCAGCTTAAGGGGTAAGGTAGCCTACAATGAGCAGTTCTTC. Amino acids: CASSLRGKVAYNEQFF.

The chain is built from TRBV27 and TRBJ1-5, with 8 bases that match TRBD1. The CDR3 covers 17 residues. Losses at the gene ends were 0 bases for V and 2 bases for J; bases not matched to a gene: 6. Germline CDR1 reads MNHEY; CDR2 reads SMNVEV (reference sequence). CDR3 coding DNA: TGTGCCAGCAGTTTATCGGGATCAGGGGGCGGCAATCAGCCCCAGCATTTT. This sequence encodes CASSLSGSGGGNQPQHF.

DNA of the CDR3: TGCGCCAGCAGCCAAGTCGGACTAGCCGGCATTCAGTACTTC. Translated: CASSQVGLAGIQYF. This rearrangement joins TRBV4-1 to TRBJ2-4; 8 bases agree with TRBD2. The trim removed 1 base at V and 9 bases at J, leaving 5 bases unmatched. From germline, CDR1 is MGHRA and CDR2 YSYEKL. The CDR3 runs to 14 residues.

The rearrangement uses TRBV19 and TRBJ2-1; TRBD2 aligns across 8 bases. CDR3 length: 14 amino acids. J gave up 11 bases and V 8 bases, and 14 bases lay outside the gene matches. Germline assignment: CDR1 LNHDA and CDR2 SQIVND (reference sequence). CDR3 loop: CASAGPALAGKQFF. The CDR3 DNA reads as TGTGCCAGTGCGGGCCCGGCTTTAGCGGGGAAGCAGTTCTTC.

The chain links TRBV19 to TRBJ2-7, with a weak D call TRBD2 (6 bases). Germline V lookup: CDR1 LNHDA, CDR2 SQIVND (reference sequence). The CDR3 covers 14 residues. V lost 3 bases, J lost 4 bases, and 13 bases lay in between. This chain's CDR3 is CASSMRRDPYEQYF. CDR3 nucleotide sequence: TGTGCCAGTAGTATGCGGCGGGACCCATACGAGCAGTACTTC.

The chain joins TRBV9 to TRBJ1-2; a weak D match, TRBD1 (6 bases). CDR1 and CDR2 from the germline V gene are SGDLS and YYNGEE. The ends were cut back, 2 bases at V and 2 bases at J, with 13 bases in the middle. CDR3 length: 15 residues. The chain's CDR3 is CASSVTAGANYGYTF. The CDR3 nucleotides are TGTGCCAGCAGCGTGACAGCAGGGGCCAACTATGGCTACACCTTC. Full variable domain (rest looked up from reference TRBV9 and TRBJ1-2): DSGVTQTPKHLITATGQRVTLRCSPRSGDLSVYWYQQSLDQGLQFLIQYYNGEERAKGNILERFSAQQFPDLHSELNLSSLELGDSALYFCASSVTAGANYGYTFGSGTRLTVV.